This note documents a single TCR beta chain sequence. No antigen is known for it. Germline values: CDR1 KGHDR, CDR2 SFDVKD. This CDR3 contains 13 residues. The V and J ends lost 4 bases and 2 bases respectively, with 8 bases between them. This sample was included in a study of T cell responses to AZD1222 COVID-19 vaccine. Points from the study as a whole: Breadth and depth of Spike-specific TCRs rose after two AZD1222 doses. White British ancestry dominated among donors, who included more females, and clonal diversity was possibly underestimated.

Sequenced by immunoSEQ multiplex PCR; TCRdb stores in-frame clones only, minus some. The repertoire has roughly 120,000 clones, 88% of them found once; the top ten carry around 20%. V usage is TRBV24-1 and J usage is TRBJ2-7; no clear D. This sample comprised peripheral blood, obtained on day 0 of MenACWY control vaccination. The source is an adult in good health. The CDR3 region has the DNA TGTGCCACCAGTGAGCCGGGTACCTACGAGCAGTACTTC. Its protein is CATSEPGTYEQYF.